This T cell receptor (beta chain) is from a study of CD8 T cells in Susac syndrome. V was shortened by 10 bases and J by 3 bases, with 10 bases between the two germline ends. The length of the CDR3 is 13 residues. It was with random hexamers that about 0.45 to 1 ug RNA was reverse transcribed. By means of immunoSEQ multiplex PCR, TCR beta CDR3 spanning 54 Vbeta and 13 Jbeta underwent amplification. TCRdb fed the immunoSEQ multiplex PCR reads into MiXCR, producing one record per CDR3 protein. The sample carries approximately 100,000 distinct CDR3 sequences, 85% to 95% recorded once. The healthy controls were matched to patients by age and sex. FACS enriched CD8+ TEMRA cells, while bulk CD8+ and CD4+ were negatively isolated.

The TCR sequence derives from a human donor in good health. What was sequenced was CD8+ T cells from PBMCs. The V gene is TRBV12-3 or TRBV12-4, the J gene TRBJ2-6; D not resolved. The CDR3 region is CATGPDGANVLTF. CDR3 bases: TGTGCCACCGGGCCGGATGGGGCCAACGTCCTGACTTTC.